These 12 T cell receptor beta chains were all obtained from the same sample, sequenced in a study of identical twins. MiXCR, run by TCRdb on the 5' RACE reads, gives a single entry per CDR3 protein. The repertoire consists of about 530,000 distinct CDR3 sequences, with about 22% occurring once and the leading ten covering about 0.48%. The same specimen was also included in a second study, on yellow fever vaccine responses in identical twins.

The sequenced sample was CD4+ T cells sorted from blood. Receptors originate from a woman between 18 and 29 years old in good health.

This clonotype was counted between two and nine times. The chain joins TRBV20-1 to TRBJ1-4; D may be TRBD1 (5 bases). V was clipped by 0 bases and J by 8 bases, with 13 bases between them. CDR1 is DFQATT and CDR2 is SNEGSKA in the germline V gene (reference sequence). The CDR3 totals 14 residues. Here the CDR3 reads CSARDDSIREKLFF. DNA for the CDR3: TGCAGTGCTAGAGACGACAGTATTAGAGAAAAACTGTTTTTT.

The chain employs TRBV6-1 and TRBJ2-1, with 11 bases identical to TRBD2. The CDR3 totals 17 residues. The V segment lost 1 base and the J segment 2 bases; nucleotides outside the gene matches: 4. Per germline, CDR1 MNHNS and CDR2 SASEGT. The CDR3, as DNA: TGTGCCAGCAGTGAAGAACTAGCGGGGGCGGCCTACAATGAGCAGTTCTTC. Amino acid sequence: CASSEELAGAAYNEQFF.

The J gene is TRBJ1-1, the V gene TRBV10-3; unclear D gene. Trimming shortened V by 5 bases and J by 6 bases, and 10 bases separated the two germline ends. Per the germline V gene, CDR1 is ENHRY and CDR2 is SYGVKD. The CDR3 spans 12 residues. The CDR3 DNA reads TGTGCCATCAGTATTGGAGGCTCTGAAGCTTTCTTT. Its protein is CAISIGGSEAFF.

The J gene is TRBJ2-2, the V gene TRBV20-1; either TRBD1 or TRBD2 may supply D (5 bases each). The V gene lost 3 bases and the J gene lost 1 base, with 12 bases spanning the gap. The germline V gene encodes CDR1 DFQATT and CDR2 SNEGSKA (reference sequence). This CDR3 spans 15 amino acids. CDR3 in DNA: TGCAGTGCTAGGAGGGGCGGGTTGAACACCGGGGAGCTGTTTTTT. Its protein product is CSARRGGLNTGELFF.

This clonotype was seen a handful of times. The CDR3 DNA follows: TGTGCCAGCAGTGCACTAGCGGGATCCACCGGGGAGCTGTTTTTT. It yields the protein CASSALAGSTGELFF. The V call is TRBV6-4, the J call TRBJ2-2; 10 bases align to TRBD2. Losses at the gene ends were 4 bases for V and 4 bases for J; bases not matched to a gene: 3. Germline CDR1 is MRHNA and CDR2 is SNTAGT. The CDR3 loop spans 15 amino acids.

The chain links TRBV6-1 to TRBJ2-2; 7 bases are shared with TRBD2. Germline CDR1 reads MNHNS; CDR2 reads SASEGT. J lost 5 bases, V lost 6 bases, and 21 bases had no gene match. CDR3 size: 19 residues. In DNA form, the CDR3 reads TGTGCCAGCAGCAGAGGCCATCCAGGGACTACCAGTTTGACCGGGGAGCTGTTTTTT. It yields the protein CASSRGHPGTTSLTGELFF.

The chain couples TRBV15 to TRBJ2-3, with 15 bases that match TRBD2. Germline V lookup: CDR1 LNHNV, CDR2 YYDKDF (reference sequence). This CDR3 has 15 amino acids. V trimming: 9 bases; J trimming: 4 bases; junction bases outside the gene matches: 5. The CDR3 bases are TGTGCCACTCGCGGACTAGCGGGGGGGGCAGATACGCAGTATTTT. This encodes CATRGLAGGADTQYF.

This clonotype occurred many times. CDR3: CASRPDRLNTEAFF. CDR3 nucleotide sequence: TGTGCCAGCAGACCCGACAGACTGAACACTGAAGCTTTCTTT. V is TRBV7-9 and J is TRBJ1-1; D perhaps matches TRBD1 (5 bases). The CDR3 has 14 residues. Germline V lookup: CDR1 SEHNR, CDR2 FQNEAQ (reference sequence). With 6 bases removed from V and 0 bases from J, the gap between germline ends came to 11 bases.

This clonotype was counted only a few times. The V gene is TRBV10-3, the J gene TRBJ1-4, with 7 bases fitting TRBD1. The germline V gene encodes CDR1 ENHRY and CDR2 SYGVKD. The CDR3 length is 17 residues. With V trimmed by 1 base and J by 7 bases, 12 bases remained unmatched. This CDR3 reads CAISEFPVDRAGEKLFF. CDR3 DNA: TGTGCCATCAGTGAGTTCCCGGTTGACAGGGCGGGTGAAAAACTGTTTTTT.

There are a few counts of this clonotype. The DNA for the CDR3 is TGTGCCAGCAGTGCCAACAGGGGGCGCTGGGAGACCCAGTACTTC. This codes for CASSANRGRWETQYF. V and J are TRBV27 and TRBJ2-5, with TRBD1 identical over 9 bases. The CDR3 loop spans 15 amino acids. V gave up 5 bases and J gave up 5 bases; unmatched junction bases: 9. Germline V CDR1 and CDR2: MNHEY, SMNVEV (reference sequence).

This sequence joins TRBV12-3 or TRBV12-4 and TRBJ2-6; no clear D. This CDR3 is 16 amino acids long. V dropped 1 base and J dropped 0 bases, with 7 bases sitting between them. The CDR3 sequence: CASSLGWLSGANVLTF. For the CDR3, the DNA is TGTGCCAGCAGTTTAGGGTGGCTCTCTGGGGCCAACGTCCTGACTTTC.

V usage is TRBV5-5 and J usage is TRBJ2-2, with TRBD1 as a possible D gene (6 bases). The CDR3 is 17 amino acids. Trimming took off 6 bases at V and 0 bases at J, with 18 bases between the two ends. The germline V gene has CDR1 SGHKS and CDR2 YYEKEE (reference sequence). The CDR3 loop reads CASTLRVYRANTGELFF. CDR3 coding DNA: TGTGCCAGCACCCTGAGGGTCTACAGGGCGAACACCGGGGAGCTGTTTTTT.